This entry features one T cell receptor (beta chain) sequence. This sample was taken from a study of monozygotic twins with inflammatory bowel disease. TCRdb reworked the 5' RACE reads into one entry per CDR3 protein, no DNA. In all, the sample yields over 100,000 distinct CDR3 sequences. This receptor was obtained from a human donor with ulcerative colitis or Crohn's disease, or a healthy co-twin of an affected twin (not recorded which). Sequenced material: blood.

CDR3 amino acids: CAISPGSGYTF. J is TRBJ1-2 and V is TRBV10-3; TCRdb designates TRBD1, a call that cannot be tested without DNA. CDR1 is ENHRY, CDR2 SYGVKD, per germline. The CDR3 runs to 11 residues.